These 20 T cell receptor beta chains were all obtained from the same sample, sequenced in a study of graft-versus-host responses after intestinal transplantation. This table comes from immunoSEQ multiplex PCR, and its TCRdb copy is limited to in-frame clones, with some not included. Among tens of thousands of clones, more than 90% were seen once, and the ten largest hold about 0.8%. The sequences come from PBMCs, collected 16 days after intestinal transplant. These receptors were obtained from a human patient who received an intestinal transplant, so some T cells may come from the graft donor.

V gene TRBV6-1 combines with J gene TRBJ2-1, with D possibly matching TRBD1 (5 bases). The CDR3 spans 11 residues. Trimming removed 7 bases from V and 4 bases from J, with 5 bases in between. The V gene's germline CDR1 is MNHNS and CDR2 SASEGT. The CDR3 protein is CASNRYNEQFF. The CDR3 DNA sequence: TGTGCCAGCAACAGGTACAATGAGCAGTTCTTC.

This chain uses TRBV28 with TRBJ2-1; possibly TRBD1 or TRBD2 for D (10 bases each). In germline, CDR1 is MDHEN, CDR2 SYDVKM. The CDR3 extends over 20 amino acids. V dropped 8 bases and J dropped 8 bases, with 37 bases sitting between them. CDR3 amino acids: CASHDIPGQGPSGSMYEQFF. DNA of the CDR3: TGTGCCAGCCACGATATTCCGGGACAGGGGCCTAGCGGGAGTATGTATGAGCAGTTCTTC.

The CDR3 DNA sequence: TGTGCCAGCAGCCAACCTACGGGGGGGAGCGAGCAGTACTTC. Translation: CASSQPTGGSEQYF. The chain has TRBV4-2 and TRBJ2-7, with TRBD2 matching over 8 bases. With 2 bases clipped from V and 6 bases from J, the junction kept 6 bases outside the gene matches. CDR1 LGHNA and CDR2 YNFKEQ come from the germline V gene. There are 14 residues in the CDR3.

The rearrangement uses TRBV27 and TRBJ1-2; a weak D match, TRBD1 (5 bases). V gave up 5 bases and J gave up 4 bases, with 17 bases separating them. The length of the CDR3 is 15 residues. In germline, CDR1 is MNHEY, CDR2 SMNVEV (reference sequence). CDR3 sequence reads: CASSPRQFISYGYTF. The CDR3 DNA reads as TGTGCCAGCAGTCCGCGACAGTTCATTAGCTATGGCTACACCTTC.

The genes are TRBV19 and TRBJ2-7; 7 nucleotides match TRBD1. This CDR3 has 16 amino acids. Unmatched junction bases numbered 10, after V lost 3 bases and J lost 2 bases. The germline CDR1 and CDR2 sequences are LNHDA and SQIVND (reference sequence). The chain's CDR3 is CASSIGATGLTYEQYF. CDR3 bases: TGTGCCAGTAGTATTGGCGCGACAGGGCTCACCTACGAGCAGTACTTC. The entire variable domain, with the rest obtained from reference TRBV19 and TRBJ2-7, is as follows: DGGITQSPKYLFRKEGQNVTLSCEQNLNHDAMYWYRQDPGQGLRLIYYSQIVNDFQKGDIAEGYSVSREKKESFPLTVTSAQKNPTAFYLCASSIGATGLTYEQYFGPGTRLTVT.

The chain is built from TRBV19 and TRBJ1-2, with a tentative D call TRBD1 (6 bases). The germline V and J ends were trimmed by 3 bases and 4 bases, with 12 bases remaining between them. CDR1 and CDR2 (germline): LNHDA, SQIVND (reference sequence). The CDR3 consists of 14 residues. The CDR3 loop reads CASSIARTAYGYTF. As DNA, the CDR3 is TGTGCCAGTAGTATCGCCCGGACAGCCTATGGCTACACCTTC. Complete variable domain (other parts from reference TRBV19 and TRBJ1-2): DGGITQSPKYLFRKEGQNVTLSCEQNLNHDAMYWYRQDPGQGLRLIYYSQIVNDFQKGDIAEGYSVSREKKESFPLTVTSAQKNPTAFYLCASSIARTAYGYTFGSGTRLTVV.

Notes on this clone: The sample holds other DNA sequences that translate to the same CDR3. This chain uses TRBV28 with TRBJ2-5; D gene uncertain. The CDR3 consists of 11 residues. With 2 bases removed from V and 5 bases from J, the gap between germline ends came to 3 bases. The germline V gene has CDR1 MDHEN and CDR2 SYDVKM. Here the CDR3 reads CASSLSETQYF. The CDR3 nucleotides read TGTGCCAGCAGTTTAAGTGAGACCCAGTACTTC.

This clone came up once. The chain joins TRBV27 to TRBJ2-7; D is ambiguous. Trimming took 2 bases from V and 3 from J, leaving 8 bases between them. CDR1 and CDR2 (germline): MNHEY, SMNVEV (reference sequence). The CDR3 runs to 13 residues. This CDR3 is CASSLRASYEQYF. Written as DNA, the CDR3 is TGTGCCAGCAGTTTAAGGGCTAGCTACGAGCAGTACTTC.

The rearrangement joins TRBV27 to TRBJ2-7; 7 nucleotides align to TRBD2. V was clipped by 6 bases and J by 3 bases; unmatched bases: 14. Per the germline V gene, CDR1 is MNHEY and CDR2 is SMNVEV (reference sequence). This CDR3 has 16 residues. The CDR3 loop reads CASSLASRDYNYEQYF. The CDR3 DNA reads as TGTGCCAGCAGCTTAGCGAGCCGGGACTACAACTACGAGCAGTACTTC.

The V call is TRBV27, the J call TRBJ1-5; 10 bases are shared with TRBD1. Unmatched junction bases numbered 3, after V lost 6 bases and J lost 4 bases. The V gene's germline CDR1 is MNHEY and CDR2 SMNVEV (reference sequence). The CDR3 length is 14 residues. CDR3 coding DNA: TGTGCCAGCAGCCGGGACAGGGGAAATCAGCCCCAGCATTTT. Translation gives CASSRDRGNQPQHF.

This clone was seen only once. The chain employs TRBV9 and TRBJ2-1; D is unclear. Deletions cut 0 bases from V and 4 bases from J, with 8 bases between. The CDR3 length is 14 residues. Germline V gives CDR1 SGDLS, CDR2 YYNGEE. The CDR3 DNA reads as TGTGCCAGCAGCGTAGCCGAATTTTACAATGAGCAGTTCTTC. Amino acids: CASSVAEFYNEQFF.

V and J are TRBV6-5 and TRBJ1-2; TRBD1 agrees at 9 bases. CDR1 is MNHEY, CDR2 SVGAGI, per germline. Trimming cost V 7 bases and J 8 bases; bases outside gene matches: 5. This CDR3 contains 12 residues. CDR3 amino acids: CASTRTGEGYTF. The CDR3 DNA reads TGTGCCAGCACCCGGACAGGGGAGGGCTACACCTTC.

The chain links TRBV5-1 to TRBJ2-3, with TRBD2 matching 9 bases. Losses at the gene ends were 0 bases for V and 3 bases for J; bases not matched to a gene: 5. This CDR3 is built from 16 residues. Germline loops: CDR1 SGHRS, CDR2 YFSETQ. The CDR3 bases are TGCGCCAGCAGCTTGGAAGGTAGCGGGAGAACAGATACGCAGTATTTT. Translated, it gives CASSLEGSGRTDTQYF.

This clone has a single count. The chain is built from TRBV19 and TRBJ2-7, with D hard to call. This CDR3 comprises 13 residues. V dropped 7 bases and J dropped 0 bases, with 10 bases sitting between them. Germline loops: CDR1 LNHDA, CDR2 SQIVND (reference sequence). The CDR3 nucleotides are TGTGCCAGTACCTTCGCCCACTCCTACGAGCAGTACTTC. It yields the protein CASTFAHSYEQYF.

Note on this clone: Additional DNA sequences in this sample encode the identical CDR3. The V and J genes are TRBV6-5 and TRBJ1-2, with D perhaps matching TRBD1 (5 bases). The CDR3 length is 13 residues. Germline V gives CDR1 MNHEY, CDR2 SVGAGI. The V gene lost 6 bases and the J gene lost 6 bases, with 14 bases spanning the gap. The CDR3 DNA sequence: TGTGCCAGCAGAACAGGAGACGGGGATGGCTACACCTTC. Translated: CASRTGDGDGYTF.

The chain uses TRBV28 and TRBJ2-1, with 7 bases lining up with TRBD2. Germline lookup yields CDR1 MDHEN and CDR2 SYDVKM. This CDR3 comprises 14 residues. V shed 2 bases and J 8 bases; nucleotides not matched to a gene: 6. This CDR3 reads CASSLRGGSDEQFF. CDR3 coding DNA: TGTGCCAGCAGTTTAAGGGGCGGGAGCGATGAGCAGTTCTTC.

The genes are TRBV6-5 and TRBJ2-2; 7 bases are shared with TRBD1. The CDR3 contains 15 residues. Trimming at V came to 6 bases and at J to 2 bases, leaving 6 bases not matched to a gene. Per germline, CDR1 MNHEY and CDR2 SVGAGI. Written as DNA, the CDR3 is TGTGCCAGCAGAACCAACAGGGGCAACACCGGGGAGCTGTTTTTT. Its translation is CASRTNRGNTGELFF.

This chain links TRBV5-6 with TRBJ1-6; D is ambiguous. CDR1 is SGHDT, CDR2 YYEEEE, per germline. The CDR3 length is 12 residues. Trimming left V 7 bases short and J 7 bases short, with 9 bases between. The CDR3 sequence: CASGVGNSPLHF. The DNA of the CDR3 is TGTGCCAGCGGGGTCGGCAATTCACCCCTCCACTTT. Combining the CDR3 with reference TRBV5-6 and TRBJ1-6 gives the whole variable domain DAGVTQSPTHLIKTRGQQVTLRCSPKSGHDTVSWYQQALGQGPQFIFQYYEEEERQRGNFPDRFSGHQFPNYSSELNVNALLLGDSALYLCASGVGNSPLHFGNGTRLTVT.

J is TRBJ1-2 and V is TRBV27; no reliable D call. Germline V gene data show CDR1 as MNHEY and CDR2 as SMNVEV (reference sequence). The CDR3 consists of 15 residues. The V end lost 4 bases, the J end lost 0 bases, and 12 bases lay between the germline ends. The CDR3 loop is CASSYGSAPNYGYTF. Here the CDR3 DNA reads TGTGCCAGCAGTTATGGGTCCGCCCCTAACTATGGCTACACCTTC.

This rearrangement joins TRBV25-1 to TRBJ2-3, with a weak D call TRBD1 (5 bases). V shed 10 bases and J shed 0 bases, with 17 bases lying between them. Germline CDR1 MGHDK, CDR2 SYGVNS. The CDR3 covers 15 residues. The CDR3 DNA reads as TGTGCCACCGAAGTAGGGGTGGCTAGCACAGATACGCAGTATTTT. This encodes CATEVGVASTDTQYF.